What follows are 26 T cell receptor beta chains derived from one specimen sequenced in a study of PD-1 blockade in classical Hodgkin lymphoma. The repertoire was sequenced with immunoSEQ multiplex PCR; TCRdb's copy has only in-frame clones and lacks some. The profile shows roughly 24,000 clones, about four fifths of them singletons. Relapse after autologous stem cell transplantation occurred in every patient, and brentuximab vedotin exposure varied. Source: peripheral blood mononuclear cells (PBMCs), taken before the second cycle of nivolumab. These receptors all stem from a human donor with classical Hodgkin lymphoma.

The chain uses TRBV7-2 and TRBJ1-3; TRBD1 might be the D (5 bases). There are 16 residues in the CDR3. The V gene's germline CDR1 is SGHTA and CDR2 FQGNSA. With 6 bases removed from V and 0 bases from J, the gap between germline ends came to 15 bases. CDR3 in amino acids: CASRELAGPSGNTIYF. The CDR3 bases are TGTGCCAGCAGGGAACTAGCGGGACCCTCTGGAAACACCATATATTTT.

In its sample, this clone was seen once. This chain joins TRBV10-1 and TRBJ2-7; no clear D gene. The CDR3 consists of 14 residues. Trimming stripped 0 bases from V and 2 bases from J, with 8 bases between. Looked up from germline, CDR1 is WNHNN and CDR2 is SYGVQD (reference sequence). CDR3 sequence (DNA): TGCGCCAGCAGTGAGTCGGGTACTACCTACGAGCAGTACTTC. This gives the protein CASSESGTTYEQYF.

V usage is TRBV25-1 and J usage is TRBJ2-5; 9 nucleotides agree with TRBD1. The ends lost 8 bases at V and 5 bases at J; junction bases unmatched: 0. Germline CDR1 and CDR2: MGHDK and SYGVNS. The CDR3 runs to 11 residues. This CDR3 reads CASDRGETQYF. The CDR3 DNA reads as TGTGCCAGCGACAGGGGGGAGACCCAGTACTTC.

The table lists this clone with a count of one. J is TRBJ2-3 and V is TRBV4-3; 15 nucleotides agree with TRBD2. The CDR3 runs to 18 residues. Losses at the gene ends were 1 base for V and 4 bases for J; bases not matched to a gene: 6. Looked up from germline, CDR1 is LGHNA and CDR2 is YSLEER. CDR3 loop: CASSQGTSGGAGSDTQYF. CDR3 sequence (DNA): TGCGCCAGCAGCCAAGGGACTAGCGGGGGGGCCGGATCAGATACGCAGTATTTT.

The chain uses TRBV30 and TRBJ2-5, with 7 bases matching TRBD1. Germline values: CDR1 GTSNPN, CDR2 SVGIG (reference sequence). V shed 4 bases and J 5 bases; nucleotides not matched to a gene: 1. The CDR3 has 11 residues. CDR3 bases: TGTGCCTGGAAACAGGGGGAGACCCAGTACTTC. The encoded protein is CAWKQGETQYF. The variable domain in full, completed from reference TRBV30 and TRBJ2-5, reads SQTIHQWPATLVQPVGSPLSLECTVEGTSNPNLYWYRQAAGRGLQLLFYSVGIGQISSEVPQNLSASRPQDRQFILSSKKLLLSDSGFYLCAWKQGETQYFGPGTRLLVL.

The sample holds one count of this clone. This sequence joins TRBV2 and TRBJ2-2; D uncertain. The germline V gene encodes CDR1 SNHLY and CDR2 FYNNEI. Trimming removed 7 bases at V and 6 bases at J, with 15 bases between. The CDR3 has 14 residues. The CDR3: CASIEASAAGELFF. DNA of the CDR3: TGTGCCAGCATCGAGGCCTCCGCTGCCGGGGAGCTGTTTTTT. Drawing the rest from reference TRBV2 and TRBJ2-2, the complete variable domain is EPEVTQTPSHQVTQMGQEVILRCVPISNHLYFYWYRQILGQKVEFLVSFYNNEISEKSEIFDDQFSVERPDGSNFTLKIRSTKLEDSAMYFCASIEASAAGELFFGEGSRLTVL.

The V and J genes are TRBV7-2 and TRBJ2-7; possibly TRBD1 for D (6 bases). Per the germline V gene, CDR1 is SGHTA and CDR2 is FQGNSA. Trimming removed 2 bases from V and 4 bases from J, with 6 bases in between. The CDR3 covers 12 residues. The DNA of the CDR3 is TGTGCCAGCAGCTTACAGGGGTACGAGCAGTACTTC. Encoded protein: CASSLQGYEQYF.

The CDR3 DNA sequence: TGTGCCAGCTCACCAACAGGGGGTAACAATCAGCCCCAGCATTTT. Translation: CASSPTGGNNQPQHF. J is TRBJ1-5 and V is TRBV18; 8 bases agree with TRBD1. The germline CDR1 and CDR2 sequences are KGHSH and LQKENI. V lost 2 bases to trimming and J lost 3 bases; unmatched junction nucleotides: 3. This CDR3 has 15 amino acids.

The rearrangement joins TRBV5-4 to TRBJ1-1; a possible D gene is TRBD1 (5 bases). V was trimmed by 9 bases and J by 4 bases, leaving 16 bases between them. Germline V CDR1 and CDR2: SGHNT, YYREEE (reference sequence). The length of the CDR3 is 13 residues. The CDR3 DNA sequence: TGTGCCACCTTTGCCGGGGCAGGCACTGAAGCTTTCTTT. Amino acids: CATFAGAGTEAFF.

The chain joins TRBV19 to TRBJ2-3; 7 bases agree with TRBD2. With 7 bases clipped from V and 2 bases from J, the junction kept 6 bases outside the gene matches. Per the germline V gene, CDR1 is LNHDA and CDR2 is SQIVND (reference sequence). The CDR3 length is 14 residues. CDR3 in amino acids: CASTGGWATDTQYF. CDR3 in DNA: TGTGCCAGTACCGGGGGGTGGGCCACAGATACGCAGTATTTT. Variable domain in full (rest from reference TRBV19 and TRBJ2-3): DGGITQSPKYLFRKEGQNVTLSCEQNLNHDAMYWYRQDPGQGLRLIYYSQIVNDFQKGDIAEGYSVSREKKESFPLTVTSAQKNPTAFYLCASTGGWATDTQYFGPGTRLTVL.

The rearrangement links TRBV5-1 to TRBJ2-7, with a weak D call TRBD1 (6 bases). Germline-derived CDR1 and CDR2 are SGHRS and YFSETQ. V dropped 0 bases and J dropped 0 bases, with 10 bases sitting between them. The CDR3 is made up of 15 amino acids. The CDR3 region is CASSLVQGLSYEQYF. CDR3 in DNA: TGCGCCAGCAGCTTGGTACAGGGCCTCTCCTACGAGCAGTACTTC.

Comment on this clone: A junction boundary mismatches the germline segment, possibly from a read error. Written as DNA, the CDR3 is TGTGCTAGCAGCTCTCGACAAAACGCGAACCAAGAGACCCAGTACTTC. Encoded protein: CASSSRQNANQETQYF. V usage is TRBV7-7 and J usage is TRBJ2-5; unclear D gene. There are 16 residues in the CDR3. From germline, CDR1 is SSHAT and CDR2 FNYEAQ (reference sequence).

The chain couples TRBV4-1 to TRBJ2-1; 7 positions match TRBD2. Germline V CDR1 and CDR2: MGHRA, YSYEKL. This CDR3 has 17 residues. Trimming at V came to 1 base and at J to 4 bases, leaving 10 bases not matched to a gene. In DNA form, the CDR3 reads TGCGCCAGCAGCCAAGTGGATATGGGACTAACTTACAATGAGCAGTTCTTC. It codes for CASSQVDMGLTYNEQFF.

This chain connects TRBV4-2 to TRBJ1-5; a possible D gene is TRBD1 (6 bases). Deletions cut 3 bases from V and 0 bases from J, with 12 bases between. The germline V gene has CDR1 LGHNA and CDR2 YNFKEQ. CDR3 length equals 16 residues. The DNA for the CDR3 is TGTGCCAGCAGCCAGGCACAGGGCTCTAGCAATCAGCCCCAGCATTTT. Protein product: CASSQAQGSSNQPQHF.

The chain couples TRBV10-3 to TRBJ2-2; a weak D match, TRBD2 (5 bases). CDR1 and CDR2 (germline): ENHRY, SYGVKD. The CDR3 is 14 amino acids. The V end lost 8 bases, the J end lost 2 bases, and 12 bases lay between the germline ends. As DNA, the CDR3 is TGTGCCATCGAAAGGACTGACAACACCGGGGAGCTGTTTTTT. Amino acids: CAIERTDNTGELFF.

This clone was seen only a few times. The chain has TRBV18 and TRBJ1-5; D is perhaps TRBD1 (5 bases). The ends were cut back, 3 bases at V and 7 bases at J, with 10 bases in the middle. Germline V gene lookup returns CDR1 KGHSH and CDR2 LQKENI. The CDR3 runs 13 residues. CDR3 residues: CASSPGPEQPQHF. Written as DNA, the CDR3 is TGTGCCAGCTCACCGGGGCCGGAGCAGCCCCAGCATTTT.

This clone was found once. This chain uses TRBV10-3 with TRBJ2-5; the D gene is possibly TRBD2 (7 bases). Trimming took off 4 bases at V and 5 bases at J, with 20 bases between the two ends. The CDR3 totals 16 residues. The germline gives CDR1 ENHRY, CDR2 SYGVKD. As DNA, the CDR3 is TGTGCCATCAGTGTTCTAGCGGCAAGGGGGTCTGAGACCCAGTACTTC. It codes for CAISVLAARGSETQYF.

This clone was observed a single time. This chain uses TRBV9 with TRBJ2-3; D is undetermined. The germline V and J ends were trimmed by 0 bases and 7 bases, with 9 bases remaining between them. This CDR3 region has 13 residues. The germline gives CDR1 SGDLS, CDR2 YYNGEE. The chain's CDR3 is CASSVGTGYTQYF. The CDR3 DNA is TGTGCCAGCAGCGTAGGAACCGGGTATACGCAGTATTTT.

The rearrangement links TRBV7-6 to TRBJ2-6; no definite D call. The CDR3 is 16 amino acids. The ends were cut back, 1 base at V and 0 bases at J, with 7 bases in the middle. Per germline, CDR1 SGHVS and CDR2 FNYEAQ. This CDR3 is CASSLGLGSGANVLTF. DNA of the CDR3: TGTGCCAGCAGCTTAGGGCTGGGCTCTGGGGCCAACGTCCTGACTTTC.

The chain recombines TRBV11-2 with TRBJ1-1; D perhaps matches TRBD1 (5 bases). This CDR3 is 14 amino acids long. Trimming removed 3 bases from V and 0 bases from J, with 8 bases in between. CDR1 is SGHAT, CDR2 FQNNGV, per germline. CDR3 bases: TGTGCCAGCAGCTTTCGGGGGGTGAACACTGAAGCTTTCTTT. Amino acid sequence: CASSFRGVNTEAFF.

The chain uses TRBV27 and TRBJ2-7; a possible D gene is TRBD2 (7 bases). The CDR3 runs 14 residues. CDR1 and CDR2 from the germline V gene are MNHEY and SMNVEV (reference sequence). V was clipped by 3 bases and J by 2 bases, with 11 bases between them. CDR3 DNA: TGTGCCAGCAGTTTCCGGGGGGCCCCCTACGAGCAGTACTTC. Its protein product is CASSFRGAPYEQYF.

The gene calls are TRBV5-4 and TRBJ2-5; 9 nucleotides line up with TRBD2. V dropped 1 base and J dropped 1; count of bases not matched to a gene: 2. CDR1 and CDR2 from the germline V gene are SGHNT and YYREEE (reference sequence). The CDR3 contains 15 residues. CDR3 amino acids: CASSLRGGAQETQYF. CDR3 nucleotide sequence: TGTGCCAGCAGCTTGCGCGGGGGGGCCCAAGAGACCCAGTACTTC.

This clone was counted a single time. The V call is TRBV6-5, the J call TRBJ1-5; no reliable D call. The CDR3 contains 13 residues. V was trimmed by 0 bases and J by 9 bases, leaving 9 bases between them. Germline V CDR1 and CDR2: MNHEY, SVGAGI. The CDR3: CASSYSPSGPQHF. The CDR3 DNA follows: TGTGCCAGCAGTTACTCCCCATCGGGGCCCCAGCATTTT.

This clone has a single count. The V and J genes are TRBV28 and TRBJ2-7; D possibly corresponds to TRBD1 (5 bases). This CDR3 contains 14 residues. V lost 3 bases and J 4 bases, leaving 13 bases between the germline ends. CDR1 and CDR2 (germline): MDHEN, SYDVKM. CDR3 nucleotides: TGTGCCAGCAGTTTTGGCAGGGCACTATACGAGCAGTACTTC. The encoded protein is CASSFGRALYEQYF.

The chain couples TRBV7-9 to TRBJ1-5; possible D gene TRBD1, 5 bases. Trimming shortened V by 5 bases and J by 6 bases, and 11 bases separated the two germline ends. Germline CDR1 and CDR2: SEHNR and FQNEAQ (reference sequence). The CDR3 covers 13 residues. The CDR3 sequence is CASSPPRGQPQHF. CDR3 sequence (DNA): TGTGCCAGCAGCCCCCCGAGGGGTCAGCCCCAGCATTTT.

The chain recombines TRBV7-8 with TRBJ2-7; 9 bases fit TRBD1. This CDR3 region has 15 residues. Germline CDR1 is SGHVS and CDR2 is FQNEAQ. V gave up 5 bases and J gave up 0 bases; unmatched junction bases: 5. CDR3 nucleotides: TGTGCCAGCAGCCCAGGGACAGGGCGCTCCTACGAGCAGTACTTC. Translated, it gives CASSPGTGRSYEQYF.